One sample yielded the 23 T cell receptor beta chains listed below, sequenced in a study of T cell responses to AZD1222 COVID-19 vaccine. Profiling relied on immunoSEQ multiplex PCR, and the TCRdb table lists in-frame clones only, not all of them. This sample has roughly 92,000 clones, with 85% to 90% found just once. The material was peripheral blood, obtained 28 days after the second AZD1222 dose. The receptors come from an adult who received the AZD1222 COVID-19 vaccine.

This rearrangement joins TRBV4-1 to TRBJ2-3, with TRBD2 matching 10 bases. J lost 2 bases, V lost 2 bases, and 7 bases had no gene match. Germline V gene lookup returns CDR1 MGHRA and CDR2 YSYEKL. The CDR3 has 17 residues. CDR3 nucleotides: TGCGCCAGCAGCCAAAGGGGCAGCGGGGGGGCCACAGATACGCAGTATTTT. This sequence encodes CASSQRGSGGATDTQYF.

The CDR3 DNA sequence: TGTGCCAGCAGCCAAGGCAGTCCTTCAGGCAATGAGCAGTTCTTC. Encoded protein: CASSQGSPSGNEQFF. The genes are TRBV3-1 (or the pseudogene TRBV3-2) and TRBJ2-1, with D uncertain. Trimming pared 1 base from V and 6 bases from J, leaving 13 bases between. There are 15 residues in the CDR3. Germline V gene data show CDR1 as LGHDT and CDR2 as YNNKEL (reference sequence).

The chain couples TRBV2 to TRBJ2-3, with 13 bases lining up with TRBD2. The germline V gene encodes CDR1 SNHLY and CDR2 FYNNEI. The V segment lost 4 bases and the J segment 3 bases; nucleotides outside the gene matches: 1. This CDR3 is built from 15 residues. The CDR3 sequence: CASSGLAGGTDTQYF. The CDR3 bases are TGTGCCAGCAGTGGACTAGCGGGGGGTACAGATACGCAGTATTTT.

V and J are TRBV6-5 and TRBJ1-5; 9 nucleotides match TRBD1. Germline values: CDR1 MNHEY, CDR2 SVGAGI. This CDR3 contains 14 residues. The V segment lost 6 bases and the J segment 3 bases; nucleotides outside the gene matches: 3. The CDR3: CASSGTGNNQPQHF. CDR3 nucleotides: TGTGCCAGCAGCGGGACAGGGAACAATCAGCCCCAGCATTTT.

This chain uses TRBV11-2 with TRBJ2-2; tentatively, D is TRBD1 (6 bases). V was pared by 5 bases and J by 4 bases, with 14 bases between. CDR1 and CDR2 from the germline V gene are SGHAT and FQNNGV. This CDR3 spans 15 amino acids. This chain's CDR3 is CASSTRTVVTGELFF. DNA for the CDR3: TGTGCCAGCAGCACGAGGACAGTTGTCACCGGGGAGCTGTTTTTT.

DNA for the CDR3: TGCGCCAGCAGCTTGGCTAGCAACCACGAGCAGTACTTC. This codes for CASSLASNHEQYF. This chain connects TRBV5-1 to TRBJ2-7; TRBD2 might be the D (5 bases). The CDR3 loop spans 13 amino acids. Trimming stripped 0 bases from V and 5 bases from J, with 9 bases between. CDR1 and CDR2 (germline): SGHRS, YFSETQ.

CDR3 sequence: CAKSRDREFGGYTF. The CDR3 bases are TGCGCCAAATCCCGGGACAGGGAATTTGGGGGCTACACCTTC. The chain uses TRBV10-1 and TRBJ1-2; 9 bases are shared with TRBD1. This CDR3 region has 14 residues. V was pared by 10 bases and J by 8 bases, with 14 bases of the junction left unmatched. Germline loops: CDR1 WNHNN, CDR2 SYGVQD (reference sequence).

The J gene is TRBJ2-4, the V gene TRBV9; D gene uncertain. The CDR3 sequence is 13 residues long. Germline V gene lookup returns CDR1 SGDLS and CDR2 YYNGEE. The germline V and J ends were trimmed by 0 bases and 10 bases, with 11 bases remaining between them. The CDR3 is CASSVEVFGIQYF. The CDR3 nucleotides are TGTGCCAGCAGCGTAGAGGTCTTTGGGATTCAGTACTTC.

The genes are TRBV6-5 and TRBJ1-6, with TRBD1 as a possible D gene (5 bases). V was cut by 5 bases and J by 6 bases, with 14 bases left in between. Germline V lookup: CDR1 MNHEY, CDR2 SVGAGI. This CDR3 comprises 15 residues. The CDR3 DNA is TGTGCCAGCAGTCACCCCCGCAGGGCTAATTCACCCCTCCACTTT. This codes for CASSHPRRANSPLHF.

This clone has only one observation. Other DNA sequences in the same sample also yield this CDR3. The J gene is TRBJ1-2, the V gene TRBV18; TRBD1 agrees at 8 bases. The CDR3 is made up of 13 amino acids. CDR1 and CDR2 from the germline V gene are KGHSH and LQKENI. Losses at the gene ends were 3 bases for V and 6 bases for J; bases not matched to a gene: 3. CDR3 nucleotides: TGTGCCAGCTCACCTCAGGGGGCTAATGGCTACACCTTC. It yields the protein CASSPQGANGYTF.

The rearrangement joins TRBV7-2 to TRBJ1-2; perhaps TRBD1 as D (5 bases). Germline assignment: CDR1 SGHTA and CDR2 FQGNSA. This CDR3 is 14 amino acids long. The ends were cut back, 5 bases at V and 4 bases at J, with 14 bases in the middle. This CDR3 reads CASSPRSRVYGYTF. For the CDR3, the DNA is TGTGCCAGCAGCCCGCGGAGCAGGGTCTATGGCTACACCTTC.

V usage is TRBV19 and J usage is TRBJ1-6; maybe TRBD1 (6 bases). CDR3 size: 15 residues. The germline V and J ends were trimmed by 4 bases and 11 bases, with 18 bases remaining between them. Germline V gene data show CDR1 as LNHDA and CDR2 as SQIVND (reference sequence). This CDR3 reads CASSKRDIFGAPLHF. The CDR3 DNA follows: TGTGCCAGTAGTAAAAGGGACATCTTTGGGGCACCCCTCCACTTT. The full variable domain, with the rest looked up from reference TRBV19 and TRBJ1-6, is DGGITQSPKYLFRKEGQNVTLSCEQNLNHDAMYWYRQDPGQGLRLIYYSQIVNDFQKGDIAEGYSVSREKKESFPLTVTSAQKNPTAFYLCASSKRDIFGAPLHFGNGTRLTVT.

This sequence joins TRBV2 and TRBJ1-1; no firm D call. The germline V and J ends were trimmed by 4 bases and 4 bases, with 10 bases remaining between them. CDR1 SNHLY and CDR2 FYNNEI come from the germline V gene. This CDR3 spans 13 amino acids. The CDR3 DNA sequence: TGTGCCAGCAGTGTAGCACGATTCACTGAAGCTTTCTTT. It translates to CASSVARFTEAFF.

The CDR3 nucleotides read TGCGCCAGCAGTGATGCGTCCAGGGGAGAGACCCAGTACTTC. Translating gives CASSDASRGETQYF. The rearrangement joins TRBV10-1 to TRBJ2-5; D may be TRBD1 (6 bases). In germline, CDR1 is WNHNN, CDR2 SYGVQD (reference sequence). The CDR3 covers 14 residues. Trimming removed 3 bases from V and 4 bases from J, with 12 bases in between.

The chain links TRBV15 to TRBJ2-5; 7 bases are a match to TRBD1. The V gene end was trimmed by 1 base and the J gene end by 7 bases; junction bases not matched to a gene: 6. The CDR3 is made up of 14 amino acids. Per germline, CDR1 LNHNV and CDR2 YYDKDF (reference sequence). The CDR3 nucleotides are TGTGCCACCAGCAGAGGGTCCTCAGGGGGGACCCAGTACTTC. Its translation is CATSRGSSGGTQYF.

The genes are TRBV6-1 and TRBJ1-2; the match to TRBD1 covers 7 bases. The germline CDR1 and CDR2 sequences are MNHNS and SASEGT. This CDR3 comprises 16 residues. The junction had 10 bases not matched to a gene; V was cut back by 2 bases and J by 4 bases. The CDR3, as DNA: TGTGCCAGCAGTGAATACGTAGGGGGCGCGGCCTATGGCTACACCTTC. This translates into CASSEYVGGAAYGYTF.

The V and J genes are TRBV9 and TRBJ1-1, with D tentatively TRBD1 (6 bases). CDR1 is SGDLS, CDR2 YYNGEE, per germline. The V end was cut by 0 bases, the J end by 8 bases, with 17 bases between. The CDR3 runs 15 residues. The CDR3 loop is CASSVAQGVKTEAFF. Written as DNA, the CDR3 is TGTGCCAGCAGCGTAGCACAGGGAGTAAAAACGGAAGCTTTCTTT.

The gene calls are TRBV5-1 and TRBJ1-5; D not resolved. This CDR3 is built from 13 residues. V shed 4 bases and J shed 3 bases, with 8 bases lying between them. CDR1 is SGHRS, CDR2 YFSETQ, per germline. The CDR3 DNA sequence: TGCGCCAGCAGCCCGACTTACAATCAGCCCCAGCATTTT. It codes for CASSPTYNQPQHF.

The chain has TRBV7-8 and TRBJ2-7, with a weak D call TRBD2 (5 bases). This CDR3 has 13 amino acids. Germline values: CDR1 SGHVS, CDR2 FQNEAQ. The ends were cut back, 6 bases at V and 3 bases at J, with 12 bases in the middle. The CDR3 region has the DNA TGTGCCAGCAGGAGAGCGGTGAACTACGAGCAGTACTTC. This encodes CASRRAVNYEQYF.

This clone was detected only a few times. The chain carries TRBV5-4 and TRBJ2-1; the match to TRBD2 covers 13 bases. Trimming took 4 bases from V and 5 from J; bases not matched to a gene: 6. The CDR3 totals 16 residues. CDR1 SGHNT and CDR2 YYREEE come from the germline V gene (reference sequence). In DNA form, the CDR3 reads TGTGCCAGCAGCCCGACACTAGCGGGGGGGAACAATGAGCAGTTCTTC. Translating it yields CASSPTLAGGNNEQFF.

The genes are TRBV4-1 and TRBJ1-1; 7 bases fit TRBD1. The germline CDR1 and CDR2 sequences are MGHRA and YSYEKL. The CDR3 is 15 amino acids. J was trimmed by 8 bases and V by 1 base; bases with no gene match: 10. The CDR3 DNA reads as TGCGCCAGCAGCCAAGGTAACAGGGGCCCAGGGGAAGCTTTCTTT. It codes for CASSQGNRGPGEAFF.

The chain uses TRBV6-5 and TRBJ2-7; D remains unclear. Trimming cost V 0 bases and J 0 bases, with 6 bases left between them. Per germline, CDR1 MNHEY and CDR2 SVGAGI. CDR3 size: 14 residues. CDR3 residues: CASSYSQNSYEQYF. CDR3 sequence (DNA): TGTGCCAGCAGTTACTCGCAGAACTCCTACGAGCAGTACTTC.

The chain combines TRBV25-1 with TRBJ2-7; D remains unclear. CDR3 length: 12 amino acids. Germline CDR1 is MGHDK and CDR2 is SYGVNS. The V and J ends lost 3 bases and 6 bases respectively, with 9 bases between them. In DNA form, the CDR3 reads TGTGCCAGCAGTGATTGGTCGGCCGAGCAGTACTTC. The encoded protein is CASSDWSAEQYF.